The 14 T cell receptor beta chains reported below all come from one sample, sequenced in a study of T cell responses to AZD1222 COVID-19 vaccine. Sequenced by immunoSEQ multiplex PCR; TCRdb stores in-frame clones only, minus some. The sample holds some 55,000 clones, nearly 90% seen once. The source was peripheral blood, collected on day 0 of AZD1222 vaccination. Receptors originate from an adult in good health.

The V and J genes are TRBV30 and TRBJ1-5; tentative D call: TRBD1 (6 bases). Looked up from germline, CDR1 is GTSNPN and CDR2 is SVGIG (reference sequence). CDR3 length: 14 residues. Deletions cut 3 bases from V and 2 bases from J, with 11 bases between. The CDR3 region is CAWSGGRGNQPQHF. The CDR3 DNA follows: TGTGCCTGGAGCGGGGGGCGCGGCAATCAGCCCCAGCATTTT.

The rearrangement links TRBV2 to TRBJ1-2; D gene ambiguous. Germline V CDR1 and CDR2: SNHLY, FYNNEI. The CDR3 spans 12 residues. V gave up 10 bases and J gave up 6 bases, with 15 bases separating them. CDR3 in amino acids: CATGRRKDGYTF. CDR3 bases: TGTGCCACCGGAAGGCGCAAGGATGGCTACACCTTC.

The rearrangement joins TRBV7-2 to TRBJ1-2; unclear D gene. The V end lost 5 bases, the J end lost 5 bases, and 15 bases lay between the germline ends. Germline V lookup: CDR1 SGHTA, CDR2 FQGNSA. The CDR3 has 14 amino acids. CDR3 coding DNA: TGTGCCAGCAGCGGCCTCGGGCCGGGTTATGGCTACACCTTC. It encodes CASSGLGPGYGYTF.

This sequence joins TRBV7-9 and TRBJ1-6; 9 positions agree with TRBD1. The CDR3 loop spans 16 amino acids. Per germline, CDR1 SEHNR and CDR2 FQNEAQ (reference sequence). V was pared by 5 bases and J by 7 bases, with 9 bases of the junction left unmatched. The CDR3 spells CASSPRTGVENSPLHF. The CDR3 region has the DNA TGTGCCAGCAGCCCTCGGACAGGGGTAGAAAATTCACCCCTCCACTTT.

The chain links TRBV4-1 to TRBJ2-5, with 8 positions matching TRBD2. Germline CDR1 reads MGHRA; CDR2 reads YSYEKL. V gave up 5 bases and J gave up 5 bases; unmatched junction bases: 10. This CDR3 has 15 amino acids. The CDR3 protein is CASSSSASGGETQYF. The CDR3 nucleotides read TGCGCCAGCAGCAGTTCCGCCTCGGGAGGGGAGACCCAGTACTTC.

This CDR3 reads CASSSRQPQHF. The CDR3 coding sequence is TGTGCCAGCAGTTCTCGGCAGCCCCAGCATTTT. V usage is TRBV28 and J usage is TRBJ1-5, with D unclear. V was cut by 4 bases and J by 7 bases, with 5 bases left in between. The CDR3 contains 11 residues. CDR1 and CDR2 from the germline V gene are MDHEN and SYDVKM.

This sequence joins TRBV7-9 and TRBJ2-7; D uncertain. Germline V gene data show CDR1 as SEHNR and CDR2 as FQNEAQ (reference sequence). The V and J ends lost 4 bases and 0 bases respectively, with 7 bases between them. The CDR3 extends over 13 amino acids. The CDR3 region has the DNA TGTGCCAGCAGCTCTAGTAGCTCCTACGAGCAGTACTTC. Residues: CASSSSSSYEQYF.

The chain joins TRBV5-1 to TRBJ1-6; D is possibly TRBD1 (5 bases). This CDR3 is 15 amino acids long. Trimming removed 6 bases at V and 4 bases at J, with 14 bases between. From germline, CDR1 is SGHRS and CDR2 YFSETQ. The CDR3 region is CASTETAEYNSPLHF. As DNA, the CDR3 is TGCGCCAGCACCGAGACAGCGGAATATAATTCACCCCTCCACTTT.

CDR3 bases: TGTGCCAGCAGCTTACTGAGGACTGAAGCTTTCTTT. This gives the protein CASSLLRTEAFF. V gene TRBV11-2 combines with J gene TRBJ1-1, with D unclear. Germline V CDR1 and CDR2: SGHAT, FQNNGV. V was pared by 2 bases and J by 5 bases, with 6 bases between. This CDR3 region has 12 residues.

The chain has TRBV6-2 or TRBV6-3 and TRBJ2-2, with no clear D. Trimming removed 5 bases from V and 0 bases from J, with 10 bases in between. Germline CDR1 is MNHEY and CDR2 is SVGEGT. This CDR3 contains 15 residues. The CDR3 nucleotides read TGTGCCAGCAGTCAGGACGGTTCGAACACCGGGGAGCTGTTTTTT. This gives the protein CASSQDGSNTGELFF.

CDR3: CASSVDRGLSFAFF. CDR3 nucleotides: TGTGCCAGCAGTGTAGACAGGGGGTTGTCATTTGCTTTCTTT. The genes are TRBV2 and TRBJ1-1, with TRBD1 matching over 9 bases. Germline V gene sequence: CDR1 SNHLY, CDR2 FYNNEI. CDR3 length equals 14 residues. V gave up 4 bases and J gave up 11 bases; unmatched junction bases: 11.

The rearrangement uses TRBV19 and TRBJ1-2; D is ambiguous. The V and J ends lost 3 bases and 5 bases respectively, with 16 bases between them. The CDR3 loop spans 15 amino acids. Germline values: CDR1 LNHDA, CDR2 SQIVND (reference sequence). The CDR3: CASSMTEAATYGYTF. The DNA for the CDR3 is TGTGCCAGTAGTATGACGGAGGCTGCGACGTATGGCTACACCTTC.

There are a few counts of this clone. The J gene is TRBJ1-2, the V gene TRBV27, with TRBD1 matching over 9 bases. Germline V CDR1 and CDR2: MNHEY, SMNVEV (reference sequence). Losses at the gene ends were 2 bases for V and 10 bases for J; bases not matched to a gene: 5. This CDR3 is 13 amino acids long. The CDR3 region has the DNA TGTGCCAGCAGTTTAGGGACAGGGTCAGTCTACACCTTC. It encodes CASSLGTGSVYTF.

This clone was picked up one time. This chain uses TRBV7-2 with TRBJ1-1; the D gene is possibly TRBD1 (5 bases). V dropped 5 bases and J dropped 5 bases, with 15 bases sitting between them. The CDR3 runs to 14 residues. Germline V gives CDR1 SGHTA, CDR2 FQGNSA. This chain's CDR3 is CASSRRDEGTEAFF. CDR3 bases: TGTGCCAGCAGCCGCCGGGACGAGGGAACTGAAGCTTTCTTT.